These T cell receptor beta chains were read from a single sample in a study of beta chain features in type 1 diabetes. Clones were sequenced by immunoSEQ multiplex PCR, and TCRdb holds only the in-frame ones, with some missing. The table shows approximately 730,000 clones, with about an eighth occurring only once. Source material: naive CD4+ T cells from blood. The receptors originated from a man aged 18 to 35 with type 1 diabetes. CDR3s include the opening cysteine and the closing phenylalanine or tryptophan. Fields, in order: V gene, clone size, D gene, J gene, CDR3 DNA, CDR3 protein. A D gene is named only where the DNA matches it firmly. Size tells how often a clone was seen (once, few, many) or the class of an expanded clone, and some rows leave it out.

TRBV10-3	NA	NA	TRBJ1-2	TGTGCCATCAGTGATCAGGGGTACTATGGCTACACCTTC	CAISDQGYYGYTF
TRBV9	once	NA	TRBJ1-1	TGTGCCAGCAGCCCCCGGGAGGGCCAGAACACTGAAGCTTTCTTT	CASSPREGQNTEAFF
TRBV5-4	few	NA	TRBJ1-2	TGTGCCAGCAGCATATTTGGGTCAGGGTCCTATGGCTACACCTTC	CASSIFGSGSYGYTF
TRBV5-1	NA	NA	TRBJ2-1	TGCGCCAGCAGCTTAGGCCAGGGAGAATACAATGAGCAGTTCTTC	CASSLGQGEYNEQFF
TRBV6-5	few	NA	TRBJ2-5	TGTGCCAGCCGAGGGGGGAACCACGAGACCCAGTACTTC	CASRGGNHETQYF
TRBV27	NA	NA	TRBJ2-5	TGTGCCAGCAGTTTATGGGGGAAAGGACAAGAGACCCAGTACTTC	CASSLWGKGQETQYF
TRBV20-1	few	NA	TRBJ2-5	TGCAGTGGTGGACAGCAAGAGACCCAGTACTTC	CSGGQQETQYF
TRBV7-6	NA	NA	TRBJ1-6	TGTGCCAGCAGCTTAGGAGCAAATCCGTCACCCCTCCACTTT	CASSLGANPSPLHF
TRBV7-9	few	TRBD1	TRBJ2-1	TGTGCCAGCAGTCCTACCCCGGGACAGACTAATGAGCAGTTCTTC	CASSPTPGQTNEQFF
TRBV30	NA	NA	TRBJ1-5	TGTGCCTGGAGTGTGGGGAATCAGCCCCAGCATTTT	CAWSVGNQPQHF
TRBV6-5	NA	NA	TRBJ1-4	TGTGCCAGCAGTTACTCGAGTGGGGAATGGGAAAAACTGTTTTTT	CASSYSSGEWEKLFF
TRBV28	few	NA	TRBJ2-7	TGTGCCAGCAGTTTATTCCCCTACGAGCAGTACTTC	CASSLFPYEQYF
TRBV6-6	NA	NA	TRBJ1-1	TGTGCCAGCAGTTACAGAGGGGACTTCTTAGAAGCTTTCTTT	CASSYRGDFLEAFF
TRBV7-9	NA	NA	TRBJ1-1	TGTGCCAGCAGCCCCGGGTTGACAGACACTGAAGCTTTCTTT	CASSPGLTDTEAFF
TRBV7-9	few	NA	TRBJ1-5	TGTGCCAGCAGCCCAGGGAGCGAGAGCAATCAGCCCCAGCATTTT	CASSPGSESNQPQHF
TRBV13	NA	TRBD1	TRBJ1-6	TGTGCCAGCAGCTTAGGCGGGGGACAGGGGTATAATTCACCCCTCCACTTT	CASSLGGGQGYNSPLHF
TRBV25-1	NA	NA	TRBJ2-7	TGTGCCAGCAGTGTGGGAGGCTGGGCCAGCGAGCAGTACTTC	CASSVGGWASEQYF
TRBV5-1	few	TRBD1	TRBJ1-5	TGCGCCAGCAGCTTGGAGCCGGCTGGGACAGGGCTGTCTCAGCCCCAGCATTTT	CASSLEPAGTGLSQPQHF
TRBV5-1	few	NA	TRBJ1-6	TGCGCCAGCAGCTTGGGTACAGGGAACAATTCACCCCTCCACTTT	CASSLGTGNNSPLHF
TRBV13	NA	TRBD1	TRBJ1-6	TGTGCCAGCAGCTTTCGGACAGGGAGGAACTCACCCCTCCACTTT	CASSFRTGRNSPLHF
TRBV5-6	NA	TRBD1	TRBJ2-7	TGTGCCAGCACAGGGACAGCGAACTCCTACGAGCAGTACTTC	CASTGTANSYEQYF
TRBV27	NA	TRBD2	TRBJ2-1	TGTGCCAGCAGTTTAGGACTAGCTTGGAACAATGAGCAGTTCTTC	CASSLGLAWNNEQFF
TRBV6-5	NA	NA	TRBJ1-2	TGTGCCAGCAGTTACGGGCAGGGTGCCTATGGCTACACCTTC	CASSYGQGAYGYTF
TRBV25-1	few	TRBD1	TRBJ1-1	TGTGCCAGCAGGGGGACAGCGACTATGAACACTGAAGCTTTCTTT	CASRGTATMNTEAFF